Following are 26 T cell receptor beta chains from one sample sequenced in a study of T cells in Graves' hyperthyroidism and ophthalmopathy. Amplification of TCR beta CDR3 regions used RNA as the template. The HTBI set primed first-round TCR CDR3 RT-PCR. TCRdb independently ran MiXCR on the multiplex PCR reads; one entry per CDR3 protein. The sample lists roughly 600,000 distinct CDR3 sequences, about 15% occurring once. What was sequenced was blood. Receptors originate from a woman aged 45-65 years with Graves' ophthalmopathy.

This clonotype was seen at least ten times. The chain employs TRBV11-2 and TRBJ1-6; D remains ambiguous. CDR3 length: 13 amino acids. Looked up from germline, CDR1 is SGHAT and CDR2 is FQNNGV. Trimming pared 2 bases from V and 9 bases from J, leaving 8 bases between. This CDR3 reads CASSLSRISPLHF. In nucleotides, the CDR3 is TGTGCCAGCAGCTTATCCCGGATTTCACCCCTCCACTTT. Full variable domain (outside the CDR3, taken from reference TRBV11-2 and TRBJ1-6): EAGVAQSPRYKIIEKRQSVAFWCNPISGHATLYWYQQILGQGPKLLIQFQNNGVVDDSQLPKDRFSAERLKGVDSTLKIQPAKLEDSAVYLCASSLSRISPLHFGNGTRLTVT.

V usage is TRBV11-3 and J usage is TRBJ2-5; TRBD1 matches at 7 bases. The junction had 8 bases not matched to a gene; V was cut back by 5 bases and J by 5 bases. The length of the CDR3 is 14 residues. Germline-derived CDR1 and CDR2 are SGHNT and YENEEA. The CDR3: CASSAGTVGETQYF. The CDR3 DNA sequence: TGTGCCAGCAGCGCCGGGACAGTAGGGGAGACCCAGTACTTC.

This clonotype showed up many times. The chain recombines TRBV27 with TRBJ2-4, with 9 bases aligning to TRBD1. The CDR3 has 17 amino acids. V dropped 3 bases and J dropped 0; count of bases not matched to a gene: 6. Germline V gene sequence: CDR1 MNHEY, CDR2 SMNVEV (reference sequence). CDR3 sequence (DNA): TGTGCCAGCAGTTTTCGGGGACAGGGTCTAGCCAAAAACATTCAGTACTTC. Translation gives CASSFRGQGLAKNIQYF.

This clonotype was seen many times. V usage is TRBV5-1 and J usage is TRBJ2-1; the match to TRBD1 covers 9 bases. CDR1 and CDR2 from the germline V gene are SGHRS and YFSETQ. V dropped 4 bases and J dropped 7; count of bases not matched to a gene: 6. The CDR3 is made up of 14 amino acids. CDR3 in amino acids: CASSPWTGANEQFF. As DNA, the CDR3 is TGCGCCAGCAGCCCCTGGACAGGGGCTAATGAGCAGTTCTTC.

This clonotype has ten or more counts. This chain connects TRBV28 to TRBJ2-7; TRBD1 or TRBD2 may be the D gene (7 bases each). Germline CDR1 reads MDHEN; CDR2 reads SYDVKM. The CDR3 is 15 residues long. Trimming shortened V by 5 bases and J by 3 bases, and 17 bases separated the two germline ends. The CDR3 region is CASSQNTGDYYEQYF. Here the CDR3 DNA reads TGTGCCAGCAGTCAGAATACAGGGGACTACTACGAGCAGTACTTC.

This clonotype has a count of ten or more. J is TRBJ1-1 and V is TRBV12-3 or TRBV12-4; D unresolved. The CDR3 totals 13 residues. Trimming removed 6 bases from V and 0 bases from J, with 8 bases in between. CDR3 bases: TGTGCCAGCAGACCACGGGTGAACACTGAAGCTTTCTTT. This encodes CASRPRVNTEAFF.

V and J are TRBV12-3 or TRBV12-4 and TRBJ2-5, with 10 nucleotides matching TRBD2. Germline trimming cut 3 bases from V and 4 bases from J; bases unmatched to any gene: 8. This CDR3 contains 16 residues. The CDR3 DNA sequence: TGTGCCAGCAGTTTGGGGGCTAGCGGGAGTGCAGAGACCCAGTACTTC. Translation: CASSLGASGSAETQYF.

The sample holds a few counts of this clonotype. This chain joins TRBV7-9 and TRBJ2-7, with D perhaps TRBD1 (7 bases). Germline CDR1 is SEHNR and CDR2 is FQNEAQ (reference sequence). The CDR3 consists of 14 residues. V lost 2 bases and J lost 4, with 12 bases in between. CDR3 sequence: CASSLTGEVYEQYF. The CDR3 DNA is TGTGCCAGCAGCTTAACAGGGGAGGTATACGAGCAGTACTTC.

This clonotype was found a few times. V and J are TRBV7-9 and TRBJ2-6; D perhaps matches TRBD1 (6 bases). Germline assignment: CDR1 SEHNR and CDR2 FQNEAQ (reference sequence). V gave up 5 bases and J gave up 2 bases, with 10 bases separating them. The CDR3 is 15 residues long. CDR3 in amino acids: CASSRTGTGANVLTF. The CDR3 nucleotides are TGTGCCAGCAGCCGTACAGGGACTGGGGCCAACGTCCTGACTTTC.

V and J are TRBV7-3 and TRBJ2-3; 7 bases map to TRBD1. The J segment lost 8 bases and the V segment lost 8 bases, leaving 7 bases of the junction unmatched. CDR3 length: 12 amino acids. Germline V lookup: CDR1 SGHTA, CDR2 FQGTGA. The CDR3 loop is CASSDREGTQYF. The DNA of the CDR3 is TGTGCCAGCTCCGACAGGGAAGGTACGCAGTATTTT.

The chain employs TRBV29-1 and TRBJ2-1; 13 bases line up with TRBD2. V shed 2 bases and J 4 bases; nucleotides not matched to a gene: 5. The CDR3 sequence is 16 residues long. CDR1 is SQVTM and CDR2 is ANQGSEA in the germline V gene. The CDR3 coding sequence is TGCAGCGTTGAAAGGCCGGGACTAGCGGGATACAATGAGCAGTTCTTC. It specifies CSVERPGLAGYNEQFF.

This clonotype was recorded at least ten times. This rearrangement joins TRBV7-8 to TRBJ2-3; either TRBD1 or TRBD2 may supply D (6 bases each). CDR1 is SGHVS, CDR2 FQNEAQ, per germline. The CDR3 totals 15 residues. V was pared by 5 bases and J by 3 bases, with 15 bases between. Here the CDR3 DNA reads TGTGCCAGCAGCCACAAGAGGGGGGAGACAGATACGCAGTATTTT. This translates into CASSHKRGETDTQYF.

Remarks on this clonotype: A much larger clonotype is one base distant, so this may be a read error. The chain recombines TRBV5-8 with TRBJ1-2; weak D call: TRBD1 (5 bases). Germline lookup yields CDR1 SGHTS and CDR2 YDEGEE. CDR3 length: 14 residues. In nucleotides, the CDR3 is TGTGCCAGCAGCTTGGTGCAGGGCGGCTATAGCTACACCTTC. Its translation is CASSLVQGGYSYTF.

This clonotype showed up many times. The V and J genes are TRBV30 and TRBJ2-1; unclear D gene. V was shortened by 0 bases and J by 5 bases, with 11 bases between the two germline ends. CDR1 is GTSNPN, CDR2 SVGIG, per germline (reference sequence). The CDR3 extends over 14 amino acids. CDR3 nucleotide sequence: TGTGCCTGGAGTGTGTTGGGTCAGGACAATGAGCAGTTCTTC. Its protein is CAWSVLGQDNEQFF. Together with reference TRBV30 and TRBJ2-1, the CDR3 gives the full variable domain: SQTIHQWPATLVQPVGSPLSLECTVEGTSNPNLYWYRQAAGRGLQLLFYSVGIGQISSEVPQNLSASRPQDRQFILSSKKLLLSDSGFYLCAWSVLGQDNEQFFGPGTRLTVL.

This clonotype was seen only a few times. This chain links TRBV3-1 with TRBJ1-6, with D unresolved. The CDR3 totals 14 residues. V shed 1 base and J shed 7 bases, with 8 bases lying between them. The germline V gene has CDR1 LGHDT and CDR2 YNNKEL (reference sequence). The CDR3 sequence: CASSQVSSNSPLHF. Here the CDR3 DNA reads TGTGCCAGCAGCCAAGTATCGTCGAATTCACCCCTCCACTTT. Looking up the rest from reference TRBV3-1 and TRBJ1-6 gives the full variable domain: DTAVSQTPKYLVTQMGNDKSIKCEQNLGHDTMYWYKQDSKKFLKIMFSYNNKELIINETVPNRFSPKSPDKAHLNLHINSLELGDSAVYFCASSQVSSNSPLHFGNGTRLTVT.

This clonotype was picked up many times. J is TRBJ2-2 and V is TRBV20-1; 7 bases agree with TRBD1. CDR1 DFQATT and CDR2 SNEGSKA come from the germline V gene (reference sequence). The CDR3 has 16 residues. J gave up 3 bases and V 3 bases, and 10 bases lay outside the gene matches. The CDR3: CSAREKTGKYTGELFF. The CDR3 DNA sequence: TGCAGTGCTAGGGAGAAGACAGGGAAGTACACCGGGGAGCTGTTTTTT.

This sequence joins TRBV28 and TRBJ2-7; 9 bases are shared with TRBD1. The length of the CDR3 is 15 residues. V trimming: 7 bases; J trimming: 0 bases; junction bases outside the gene matches: 7. In germline, CDR1 is MDHEN, CDR2 SYDVKM. CDR3 sequence reads: CASIPGTGNSYEQYF. For the CDR3, the DNA is TGTGCCAGCATCCCCGGGACAGGGAACTCCTACGAGCAGTACTTC.

The chain recombines TRBV4-2 with TRBJ1-6; D remains unclear. Germline assignment: CDR1 LGHNA and CDR2 YNFKEQ. Trimming removed 1 base from V and 6 bases from J, with 10 bases in between. CDR3 length: 15 amino acids. The CDR3 sequence is CASSQVQEGNSPLHF. CDR3 in DNA: TGTGCCAGCAGCCAAGTTCAGGAGGGTAATTCACCCCTCCACTTT.

This clonotype was recorded at least ten times. This chain uses TRBV18 with TRBJ2-1, with D perhaps assigned TRBD1 or TRBD2 (5 bases each). This CDR3 is built from 16 residues. Trimming stripped 3 bases from V and 4 bases from J, with 16 bases between. CDR1 and CDR2 from the germline V gene are KGHSH and LQKENI. The CDR3 DNA reads TGTGCCAGCTCACCTAAACCGGGGCCAGATTACAATGAGCAGTTCTTC. Translating it yields CASSPKPGPDYNEQFF.

This clonotype was counted only a few times. The V and J genes are TRBV24-1 and TRBJ2-6, with D uncertain. V shed 9 bases and J shed 0 bases, with 8 bases lying between them. CDR1 and CDR2 (germline): KGHDR, SFDVKD. The CDR3 has 14 amino acids. Here the CDR3 DNA reads TGTGCCACCCAGAAAAACTCTGGGGCCAACGTCCTGACTTTC. It translates to CATQKNSGANVLTF.

This clonotype was counted ten times or more. The rearrangement links TRBV2 to TRBJ1-4, with a possible D match to TRBD1 (5 bases). Germline loops: CDR1 SNHLY, CDR2 FYNNEI. V lost 8 bases and J 0 bases, leaving 13 bases between the germline ends. The CDR3 spans 15 residues. This CDR3 is CASQGTQSTNEKLFF. DNA for the CDR3: TGTGCCAGCCAGGGAACCCAATCAACTAATGAAAAACTGTTTTTT.

A note on this clonotype: A read error may be the cause here, since a much bigger clone is one base away. The chain uses TRBV6-1 and TRBJ1-3; D not certain. This CDR3 comprises 15 residues. Germline-derived CDR1 and CDR2 are MNHNS and SASEGT. The CDR3 nucleotides read TGTGCCAGCAGTGAATCCCCAAGCTCTGGAAACACCACATATTTT. Protein: CASSESPSSGNTTYF.

This chain connects TRBV27 to TRBJ1-2; no clear D gene. The germline V gene has CDR1 MNHEY and CDR2 SMNVEV (reference sequence). V was trimmed by 2 bases and J by 4 bases, leaving 14 bases between them. The CDR3 has 15 residues. The CDR3 DNA reads as TGTGCCAGCAGTTTAATTCGGAGCCAAATCTATGGCTACACCTTC. Protein product: CASSLIRSQIYGYTF.

V usage is TRBV28 and J usage is TRBJ2-1; D may be TRBD2 (5 bases). Per the germline V gene, CDR1 is MDHEN and CDR2 is SYDVKM. V was pared by 5 bases and J by 4 bases, with 18 bases between. The CDR3 is 16 amino acids. The CDR3 reads CASSPLGNSVYNEQFF. DNA of the CDR3: TGTGCCAGCAGTCCCCTCGGTAATAGCGTTTACAATGAGCAGTTCTTC.

V and J are TRBV5-6 and TRBJ2-3; TRBD2 might be the D (5 bases). This CDR3 spans 17 amino acids. The ends were cut back, 0 bases at V and 4 bases at J, with 18 bases in the middle. From germline, CDR1 is SGHDT and CDR2 YYEEEE. In DNA, the CDR3 is TGTGCCAGCAGCTTGGGGTTCGAGGGCTCCAGCCCAGATACGCAGTATTTT. Translating gives CASSLGFEGSSPDTQYF.

This clonotype appeared many times. The chain employs TRBV20-1 and TRBJ2-3, with TRBD1 matching over 8 bases. Trimming took 6 bases from V and 4 from J; bases not matched to a gene: 6. Germline CDR1 and CDR2: DFQATT and SNEGSKA (reference sequence). The CDR3 is made up of 13 amino acids. CDR3 nucleotides: TGCAGTGCACTTAAACAGGGGGCAGATACGCAGTATTTT. Protein sequence: CSALKQGADTQYF.